The source of this T cell receptor (beta chain) is a study of blood T cell repertoires in COVID-19. Study information: Researchers got acute and convalescent COVID-19 samples from the United States, Italy and Spain. PBMCs, B-cell-depleted T cells, or T cells were the source of the cDNA or gDNA that made up the material.

Trimming took 8 bases from V and 9 from J; bases not matched to a gene: 13. This CDR3 is built from 13 residues. Germline V gene lookup returns CDR1 SGHTA and CDR2 FQGNSA. Original processing notes: Amplification from reference gene primers served as the basis for estimated nucleated cell counts. The repertoire was sequenced with immunoSEQ multiplex PCR; TCRdb's copy has only in-frame clones and lacks some. V and J calls and clone size are as listed in that table; D and trimming were resolved from the DNA. The sample records approximately 75,000 clones, roughly 82% being singletons. The sequencing input was peripheral blood. V is TRBV7-2 and J is TRBJ2-7; 7 bases agree with TRBD1. This clonotype originated in a human donor in a cohort sampled during active COVID-19. The CDR3 loop reads CASAEGASWGQYF. The CDR3 DNA is TGTGCCAGCGCCGAGGGGGCGAGTTGGGGGCAGTACTTC.